This T cell receptor beta chain was sequenced in a study of identical twins. Points from the study as a whole: An excess of low generation probability was shown by twin-shared out-of-frame alpha sequences. Cross-sectional statistical analysis was relied on for the conclusions, without the same donors being followed.

TCRdb fed the 5' RACE reads into MiXCR, producing one record per CDR3 protein. The table records 1.5 million to 2 million distinct CDR3 sequences, more than 30% of them present only once. Healthy Caucasian individuals made up all the donors. In regard to this clonotype: Its antigen remains unknown.

Germline CDR1 and CDR2: MNHNS and SASEGT. The CDR3 length is 13 residues. V lost 6 bases, J lost 5 bases, and 13 bases lay in between. Sequencing was performed on cord blood. The chain joins TRBV6-1 to TRBJ2-5; maybe TRBD1 (6 bases). This receptor was identified in a newborn girl in good health. The CDR3 DNA reads TGTGCCAGCAGGTTGGGGGCCCGGGAGACCCAGTACTTC. Its protein is CASRLGARETQYF.